This T cell receptor beta chain was sequenced during a study of Ad26.COV2.S vaccination and SARS-CoV-2 variants. About the study: A COV1001 Ad26.COV2.S trial-arm participant provided the sample.

Overall study results and limits: Analyses of TCR breadth and depth may have underestimated total T cell responses. Spike-specific TCR breadth was greater in vaccine than placebo recipients.

Method: immunoSEQ multiplex PCR; TCRdb's copy keeps in-frame clones and lacks some. The sample lists around 340,000 clones; around 90% were seen once. Comment on this clone: The target antigen is unknown.

Treatment described: 19 received Ad26.COV2.S at low or high dose, single or two shots; about 5 received placebo; per-sample allocation not given. Each sample was drawn 63 days after the first injection (of vaccine or placebo). Germline lookup yields CDR1 LNHDA and CDR2 SQIVND (reference sequence). The length of the CDR3 is 15 residues. The V gene end was trimmed by 6 bases and the J gene end by 3 bases; junction bases not matched to a gene: 8. This receptor was obtained from a person aged 18-60 years who received the Ad26.COV2.S COVID-19 vaccine or a placebo. The input for sequencing was peripheral blood, taken in a trial of Ad26.COV2.S vaccine versus placebo. This chain uses TRBV19 with TRBJ2-5, with TRBD2 matching over 9 bases. The DNA for the CDR3 is TGTGCCAGTAGATCGCGGGAGGGAAGGGAAGAGACCCAGTACTTC. Translation gives CASRSREGREETQYF.